A single sample is the source of the 14 T cell receptor beta chains below, sequenced in a study of blood T cell repertoires in COVID-19 (dated by TCRdb to about 2020). To prepare the library, the immunoSEQ multiplex PCR assay was applied. The table comes from immuneACCESS by way of TCRdb, which keeps in-frame sequences with V and J called. Part of the clones is missing from these tables; in studies checked, under half for an unresolved V gene and the rest for unknown reasons. This sample has some 340,000 clones in its table, and over 90% of those were observed once. The ten largest clones capture roughly 3.6% of the sample. Source material: PBMCs or T cells enriched from blood (not recorded which). All receptors come from a woman in her thirties who had been exposed to COVID-19.

The gene calls are TRBV2 and TRBJ2-7; 10 bases match TRBD1. V was pared by 7 bases and J by 6 bases, with 3 bases of the junction left unmatched. The CDR3 extends over 12 amino acids. The V gene's germline CDR1 is SNHLY and CDR2 FYNNEI. The CDR3 nucleotides read TGTGCCAGCACGCGGGACAGGGGCGAGCAGTACTTC. Encoded protein: CASTRDRGEQYF.

The V gene is TRBV2, the J gene TRBJ1-6; 9 bases agree with TRBD1. V was pared by 7 bases and J by 10 bases, with 11 bases of the junction left unmatched. This CDR3 region has 15 residues. CDR1 is SNHLY and CDR2 is FYNNEI in the germline V gene. This CDR3 reads CASKVGGQGTSPLHF. The CDR3 DNA follows: TGTGCCAGCAAAGTAGGGGGACAGGGAACCTCACCCCTCCACTTT.

The rearrangement joins TRBV10-3 to TRBJ2-7; possible D gene TRBD1, 6 bases. Looked up from germline, CDR1 is ENHRY and CDR2 is SYGVKD. V gave up 4 bases and J gave up 2 bases, with 15 bases separating them. The CDR3 consists of 15 residues. CDR3 bases: TGTGCCATCAGTGGGACAGTAAAAGGGACCTACGAGCAGTACTTC. Its translation: CAISGTVKGTYEQYF.

In this sample, this clone turned up a few times. The rearrangement joins TRBV6-1 to TRBJ1-4; TRBD1 agrees at 8 bases. Germline lookup yields CDR1 MNHNS and CDR2 SASEGT. Trimming cost V 3 bases and J 7 bases; bases outside gene matches: 7. The CDR3 loop spans 15 amino acids. CDR3: CASSEAGGAFEKLFF. In DNA, the CDR3 is TGTGCCAGCAGTGAGGCAGGGGGCGCGTTTGAAAAACTGTTTTTT.

The chain employs TRBV27 and TRBJ1-4; D gene uncertain. This CDR3 is 15 amino acids long. Germline loops: CDR1 MNHEY, CDR2 SMNVEV (reference sequence). V was trimmed by 9 bases and J by 7 bases, leaving 21 bases between them. DNA of the CDR3: TGTGCCAGTGCGTATACTCGGGTGGAGAGTGAAAAACTGTTTTTT. Residues: CASAYTRVESEKLFF.

The chain combines TRBV11-2 with TRBJ2-7; D unclear. CDR1 and CDR2 (germline): SGHAT, FQNNGV. V gave up 3 bases and J gave up 2 bases, with 8 bases separating them. This CDR3 region has 13 residues. CDR3 amino acids: CASSFDGAYEQYF. DNA of the CDR3: TGTGCCAGCAGCTTTGACGGAGCCTACGAGCAGTACTTC.

This clone has a single count. The chain is built from TRBV7-4 and TRBJ2-3, with 14 bases matching TRBD2. CDR1 SGHVT and CDR2 SQSDAQ come from the germline V gene. The CDR3 consists of 17 residues. V was clipped by 4 bases and J by 4 bases; unmatched bases: 7. CDR3: CASSSGLAGGSADTQYF. In DNA, the CDR3 is TGTGCCAGCAGCTCTGGACTAGCGGGGGGCTCGGCAGATACGCAGTATTTT.

The rearrangement uses TRBV28 and TRBJ1-4; 7 nucleotides agree with TRBD1. Per germline, CDR1 MDHEN and CDR2 SYDVKM. J gave up 8 bases and V 5 bases, and 8 bases lay outside the gene matches. CDR3 length: 14 amino acids. CDR3 protein: CASSGIRGSEKLFF. CDR3 nucleotide sequence: TGTGCCAGCAGTGGGATCAGGGGGAGCGAAAAACTGTTTTTT.

This chain joins TRBV9 and TRBJ1-2, with TRBD1 identical over 8 bases. The germline V gene encodes CDR1 SGDLS and CDR2 YYNGEE. V dropped 4 bases and J dropped 5; count of bases not matched to a gene: 10. The CDR3 contains 15 residues. The CDR3 is CASSTTGGSGYGYTF. In DNA, the CDR3 is TGTGCCAGCAGCACCACAGGGGGAAGTGGGTATGGCTACACCTTC. The whole variable domain, remainder taken from reference TRBV9 and TRBJ1-2, is DSGVTQTPKHLITATGQRVTLRCSPRSGDLSVYWYQQSLDQGLQFLIQYYNGEERAKGNILERFSAQQFPDLHSELNLSSLELGDSALYFCASSTTGGSGYGYTFGSGTRLTVV.

Comment on this clone: One end of the junction does not line up with germline, which may come from a read error. The DNA of the CDR3 is TGTGCCAGCAGTCGGGACCTCGGGACAGGTAGTTACTACGGCTACACCTTC. Translation: CASSRDLGTGSYYGYTF. J is TRBJ1-2 and V is TRBV7-2; 8 positions agree with TRBD1. The CDR3 has 17 amino acids. Germline CDR1 reads SGHTA; CDR2 reads FQGNSA.

V and J are TRBV25-1 and TRBJ1-6; perhaps TRBD1 as D (6 bases). The germline V and J ends were trimmed by 6 bases and 10 bases, with 10 bases remaining between them. The CDR3 sequence is 12 residues long. Germline V gives CDR1 MGHDK, CDR2 SYGVNS. CDR3 in amino acids: CASRQGYSPLHF. CDR3 DNA sequence: TGTGCCAGCAGACAGGGATACTCACCCCTCCACTTT.

This clone has more than one count but fewer than ten. The V and J genes are TRBV5-1 and TRBJ2-2; the match to TRBD2 covers 14 bases. Germline V gene lookup returns CDR1 SGHRS and CDR2 YFSETQ. The CDR3 has 18 residues. The junction had 8 bases not matched to a gene; V was cut back by 3 bases and J by 4 bases. The chain's CDR3 is CASSSQGLAGGPTGELFF. In nucleotides, the CDR3 is TGCGCCAGCAGCTCACAAGGACTAGCGGGGGGCCCCACCGGGGAGCTGTTTTTT.

This rearrangement joins TRBV7-6 to TRBJ1-1; TRBD1 agrees at 9 bases. Germline-derived CDR1 and CDR2 are SGHVS and FNYEAQ. With 5 bases clipped from V and 5 bases from J, the junction kept 6 bases outside the gene matches. CDR3 size: 14 residues. This CDR3 is CASSGDRVGTEAFF. The CDR3 nucleotides are TGTGCCAGCAGCGGGGACAGGGTTGGAACTGAAGCTTTCTTT.

The chain carries TRBV24-1 and TRBJ2-3, with TRBD1 identical over 8 bases. V shed 0 bases, J shed 4 bases, and the junction held 2 bases outside the gene matches. In germline, CDR1 is KGHDR, CDR2 SFDVKD. The CDR3 loop spans 15 amino acids. The CDR3 DNA reads TGTGCCACCAGTGATTTGACCAGGGGGCCAGATACGCAGTATTTT. Its protein product is CATSDLTRGPDTQYF.